This T cell receptor (beta chain) was captured in a study of vaccination effects on CD4 cells after COVID-19 (dated by TCRdb to between 2021 and 2023). General notes on the study: Across the study, the median time from the second dose to post-vaccine sampling was 72 days (range 14 to 241). In both COVID-19 convalescent patients and infection-naive vaccine recipients, the study compared SARS-CoV-2 spike-specific CD4+ TCR repertoires from before mRNA vaccination with those from after it. A total of 9 to 11 COVID-19 convalescent patients and a handful of SARS-CoV-2-naive healthy vaccine recipients were included in the full study. In the study, cultures from other donors were sequenced using the Oncomine TCR Beta short-read assay on an Illumina iSeq 100. Overall study results and their limits: The study was limited by a small number of convalescent patients, and early post-infection timepoints were lacking. Both infection-induced and vaccine-induced clones contracted markedly at late post-vaccination timepoints, which is consistent with waning T cell responses. In healthy vaccine recipients, vaccine-induced clones were almost all SARS-CoV-2 mono-reactive, with only 1 of 255 being cross-reactive with common cold coronaviruses.

To identify antigen-specific CD4+ T cell clonotypes by their expansion, the ViraFEST assay first stimulated PBMC with viral peptide pools and then applied TCR sequencing. After less than 13 days of culture, CD4+ T cells were isolated with the EasySep CD4+ T cell isolation kit. Each participant got two doses of an mRNA SARS-CoV-2 vaccine, either BNT162b2 or mRNA-1273. The absence of prior SARS-CoV-2 infection in healthy vaccine recipients was confirmed by negative nucleocapsid antibodies before and after vaccination. Approximately 2 million PBMC per well were cultured with 8.5 to 10 ug/ml peptides in IMDM containing roughly 5% human AB serum, around 9.7 IU/ml IL-2 and gentamicin. On days 3 and 7, half of the culture medium was replaced with fresh IL-2-containing medium. Unless noted otherwise, every peptide stimulation condition was grown in triplicate wells. Using Ficoll-Paque Plus gradient centrifugation, PBMC were separated from whole blood and then either used fresh or cryopreserved at -140C. The overlapping peptide pools covered the spike proteins of SARS-CoV-2 as well as those of the common cold coronaviruses HCoV-NL63, HCoV-OC43 and HCoV-229E. The QIAamp micro DNA kit was used to extract genomic DNA from the cultured CD4+ T cells.

This clone came up a few times. Its antigen remains undetermined. The input lacks base qualities; no much larger clone sits a single base away. The CDR3 runs 12 amino acids, cysteine and phenylalanine included. Of all the DNA, just the CDR3 is kept, 36 bases in frame from base 1. Reading the germline V gene (reference sequence) gives CDR1 SGHNT and CDR2 YYREEE. V is reduced by 7 bases and J by 1 base, leaving a spacing of 8 bases between them. Libraries came from the immunoSEQ multiplex PCR assay. DNA from the cultured and isolated CD4+ T cells underwent TCR beta CDR3 sequencing. Per the source publication's procedure: Non-productive TCR sequences were removed, reads were trimmed to the CDR3 region, and CDR3s of at least 7 amino acids were retained. Antigen-specific clonotypes were identified with the MANAFEST web app by comparing expansion in peptide wells against reference cultures. To be called positive, a clone needed expansion at FDR<0.05 compared with the reference and with all other wells, an odds ratio greater than 5, and a frequency greater than 0.1% in two replicate wells. Cross-reactive clonotypes were defined as significantly expanded in SARS-CoV-2 spike wells and in at least one common cold coronavirus spike condition. Levenshtein distance calculated with the stringdist R package was used to assess CDR3 similarity, and unrooted trees were constructed with ape in R 3.6.1. TCRdb took over this immuneACCESS table, retaining in-frame rearrangements with V and J assigned. Such tables are incomplete; in checked studies, under half of the missing clones stem from an unresolved V gene, and the remainder is unexplained. V and J calls and clone size are as listed in that table; D and trimming were resolved from the DNA. The sample table lists 64,000 or so clones, roughly 78% of them with a count of one. The ten largest clonotypes hold 1.5% to 2% of the sample.

Recombination connected TRBV5-4 to TRBJ1-1; the best D guess is TRBD1, with 5 bases matching. The clonotype comes from a human donor who received a COVID-19 vaccine. The input for sequencing was CD4+ T cells from PBMCs cultured with HCoV-OC43 spike peptides, taken after COVID-19 vaccination. Reading the label with the study, this specimen's cell subset or site is: HCoV-OC43 spike overlapping peptide pool stimulation. The base sequence is TGTGCCAGCCGTGGGGGGAACACTGAAGCTTTCTTT. The resulting protein is CASRGGNTEAFF. Reference TRBV5-4 and TRBJ1-1 genes cover what lies past the CDR3, so the full variable domain is ETGVTQSPTHLIKTRGQQVTLRCSSQSGHNTVSWYQQALGQGPQFIFQYYREEENGRGNFPPRFSGLQFPNYSSELNVNALELDDSALYLCASRGGNTEAFFGQGTRLTVV.